Listed below are T cell receptor beta chains from one sample, sequenced in a study of shared clonotypes between healthy human individuals. Clones were sequenced by immunoSEQ multiplex PCR, and TCRdb holds only the in-frame ones, with some missing. The profile covers hundreds of thousands of clones, with 55% to 75% appearing a single time and about 1.7% taken by the ten largest. The sequenced sample consisted of memory CD4+ T cells sorted from blood. Receptors were obtained from a woman younger than 45 in good health. The CDR3 runs from the conserved cysteine through the conserved F or W.

v_call: TRBV5-1; cdr3_aa: CASSPSSGGYNEQFF
v_call: TRBV7-9; cdr3_aa: CASSSVQETQYF
v_call: TRBV5-1; cdr3_aa: CASSFQRNQGEAFF
v_call: TRBV11-1; cdr3_aa: CASSLGLATYNEQFF
v_call: TRBV9; cdr3_aa: CASSVDGTLVFEQYF
v_call: TRBV5-1; cdr3_aa: CASSLSSGYSYNEQFF
v_call: TRBV19; cdr3_aa: CASSRYGGGTEAFF
v_call: TRBV6-5; cdr3_aa: CASSYFAGLSGYTF
v_call: TRBV28; cdr3_aa: CASRDQGNTGELFF
v_call: TRBV10-3; cdr3_aa: CAIKGQYSNQPQHF
v_call: TRBV9; cdr3_aa: CASSVDGGGYQPQHF
v_call: TRBV6-5; cdr3_aa: CASSHRGDSYEQYF
v_call: TRBV30; cdr3_aa: CAWMGTWDTEAFF
v_call: TRBV6-5; cdr3_aa: CASSYDRGIPEAFF
v_call: TRBV5-1; cdr3_aa: CASSLVRLAGVRTGELFF
v_call: TRBV5-1; cdr3_aa: CASSLAGAYNEQFF
v_call: TRBV4-2; cdr3_aa: CASSQDRTGWDEQYF
v_call: TRBV28; cdr3_aa: CASSAVTLNYGYTF
v_call: TRBV5-4; cdr3_aa: CASSLGGALGLSEQFF
v_call: TRBV19; cdr3_aa: CASSRISGMGREQYF
v_call: TRBV10-3; cdr3_aa: CAIRAMGSGNTIYF
v_call: TRBV5-5; cdr3_aa: CASSSTRQGTGELFF
v_call: TRBV28; cdr3_aa: CATKVRSPSTEAFF
v_call: TRBV18; cdr3_aa: CASSHKDEANIQYF